This T cell receptor beta chain comes out of a study of cytomegalovirus exposure and HLA in healthy donors. Looking at the study overall: A later analysis reported the 95 to 150 validation repertoires used the same platform as the roughly 700 first-cohort repertoires.

The study's findings and limits: Reports showed the classifier diagnosing cytomegalovirus status with high specificity and sensitivity.

Only in-frame clones appear in the TCRdb table, and some are missing; sequencing was by immunoSEQ multiplex PCR. This repertoire shows 200,000 or so clones, roughly 88% found once; its top ten account for roughly 13%. As regards this clone: The antigen remains undetermined.

Germline assignment: CDR1 MNHEY and CDR2 SVGAGI. V was shortened by 5 bases and J by 1 base, with 11 bases between the two germline ends. The CDR3 contains 14 residues. The TCR was taken from a woman aged 25 to 39 in good health and CMV-seropositive. This rearrangement joins TRBV6-5 to TRBJ1-1, with D perhaps matching TRBD1 (6 bases). The material sequenced was PBMCs. The DNA for the CDR3 is TGTGCCAGCAGTCCCGGGACACCGAACACTGAAGCTTTCTTT. It translates to CASSPGTPNTEAFF.